This T cell receptor (beta chain) was retrieved from a study of cytomegalovirus exposure and HLA in healthy donors (TCRdb year 2017). About the investigation overall: An earlier analysis of a few hundred of the donors reported 276 Gb of sequence data and some 110 million unique TCR beta sequences obtained from about 179 million T cells. Among 300 to 450 genotyped donors of the cohort, an average of approximately 230,000 unique TCR beta nucleotide sequences were sequenced per donor, roughly a sixth of them non-productive. An earlier analysis of 587 of the donors used high-throughput TCR beta sequencing to judge whether each TCR beta V gene segment behaved as functional or pseudogenic. The study combined high-throughput TCR immunosequencing, statistical association of individual TCRs with disease status, and machine learning to predict cytomegalovirus infection status. The genetic ancestry cluster associated with self-reported Caucasian donors included 81% of the roughly 360 genotyped donors. A later genetic analysis used genome-wide SNP genotypes for about three fifths of the 666 donors, treating that subset as a discovery cohort. Several DR-DQ haplotypes were handled as single units for association and clustering because linkage in the cohort was strong. Donor age, sex, ethnicity and CMV serostatus were compiled together with the repertoire data. Roughly 300 gigabases of sequencing data and roughly 90 million unique TCR sequences were included in an early release covering around 600 HLA-typed donors. Along with the approximately 700-subject first cohort, a separate validation cohort of roughly 110 different subjects was used. The study aimed to test whether cataloging public T cell receptors could reveal signatures of past pathogen exposure. In the later analysis, no new phenotypic data were used to find candidate immune exposures; instead, reliance was placed on TCR beta sequences and their occurrence across donors. HLA typing included class I and class II loci at four-digit resolution. Using immunosequencing, the study profiled T cell repertoires from 666 subjects and related those repertoires to cytomegalovirus serostatus. The number of typed donors differed by locus: about 620-630 for A, B, C, DRB1 and DQB1; 522 for DQA1; fewer than 610 for DPA1; and 400 to 480 for DPB1. A later analysis re-analyzed previously published TCR beta repertoires from 550 to 700 donors and added high-resolution HLA genotyping to study TCR occurrence patterns. All discovery cohort repertoires had been generated using a single sequencing platform.

This clone was detected once. What this receptor recognizes is not known. Per-nucleotide qualities are absent, and no much larger clonotype sits a single base away. What the study reported, not specific to this receptor: A few of the identified cytomegalovirus-associated TCR beta chains were confirmed in vitro to be specific for cytomegalovirus antigens. In a later analysis, HLA-associated TCR beta chains were found to be more clonally expanded and to have lower generation probabilities than equally common non-associated chains. The authors suggested that the approach could potentially be extended to other disease states and immunological phenotypes. According to a later analysis, TCR association rates differed among HLA loci, with DRB1 alleles showing the most associated TCRs and HLA-C alleles showing the fewest. Correlated functional status among segregating V segments might reflect linkage disequilibrium, but an unknown experimental factor could not be ruled out. Some IMGT-functional V segments, including TRBV6-2 and TRBV6-3, could not be told apart with the 87-base-pair reads, so those segments were excluded. In an earlier analysis of a few hundred of the donors, most TCR beta V segments were observed in productive rearrangements about 87% or about 30% of the time, broadly matching IMGT annotations. Presence/absence analyses assumed roughly uniform sequencing depth across donors, an assumption that may not hold. Because HLA typing was unavailable for some donors at each locus, only the typed subset was used in association tests. For the cohort, immune exposure information was limited to CMV serostatus. Cytomegalovirus status was reported to be diagnosed by the classifier with high specificity and sensitivity in both the original and validation cohorts. Across donors, most TCR sequences were observed very rarely, whereas some public TCRs were present in many individuals. According to a later genetic analysis, donors in an Asian-associated ancestry cluster had fewer N-insertions in productive TCRs than the roughly 660-donor mean. In a later analysis, several top co-occurrence clusters were reported to appear linked to parvovirus B19, influenza, CMV and Epstein-Barr virus. Specific HLA alleles were associated with about 17,000 TCR beta sequences at a false discovery rate of 0.05 in a later analysis. An association between a missense DCLRE1C variant and V-gene and J-gene trimming of TCR beta chains was found in a later genetic analysis and replicated in an independent cohort. A further reported finding was that TCR beta sequences accurately predicted the HLA-A and HLA-B alleles for most subjects in the first cohort. In a later analysis, most CMV-associated TCR beta chains were found to appear HLA-restricted, with HLA associations seemingly driven largely by CMV exposure. A cluster of highly shared sequence variants was judged likely to be a technical artifact of the sequencing pipeline. In this cohort, only TCR beta chains were sequenced, and detectable features were limited by the absence of alpha or paired-chain data. When HLA alleles, especially DR and DQ, strongly co-occurred, attributing TCR associations to individual alleles was difficult. The study gave a list of more than 150 TCR beta chains associated with cytomegalovirus. Because counts were too low, more than 15 rarely observed V segments, including chromosome 9 orphons, were excluded from the earlier analysis of 587 of the donors.

The cohort comprised around 700 healthy bone marrow donors. Cohort members were all nominally healthy when sampled, although unrecorded immune exposures were likely present. The donor tested CMV seronegative and was one of the 352 seronegative cohort members. A peripheral blood sample was provided by each donor, and peripheral blood mononuclear cells were used for TCR beta sequencing. Genomic DNA extraction from the blood cell samples was performed with the Qiagen DNeasy Blood Extraction Kit. Including cysteine and phenylalanine, the CDR3 has 15 amino acids. Kept here is only the CDR3 DNA, which spans 45 bases and is read in frame from base 1. Deletion took 6 bases off V and 6 bases off J, with a span of 18 bases between the germline ends. CDR1 LNHDA and CDR2 SQIVND were looked up in the germline V gene (reference sequence). The library was made by the immunoSEQ multiplex PCR assay. A mixture of 60 forward primers for TCR Vbeta segments and 13 reverse primers for TCR Jbeta segments was used in the multiplex PCR. The CDR3 region of rearranged TCR beta genes was amplified from genomic DNA with a multiplex PCR assay. The Illumina HiSeq System was used to sequence the amplified TCR beta libraries as 87-base-pair reads. The source study handled its data this way. In a later analysis, roughly 80 million unique TCR beta chains were counted across the roughly 670 repertoires, and roughly 10 million of these chains were shared by at least two donors. To remove PCR and sequencing errors, raw reads were error-corrected and collapsed into unique sequences using a nearest-neighbor algorithm that merged closely related sequences. To assign V, D and J gene segments, CDR3 sequences were aligned to IMGT reference sequences. For a sequence to be retained, a match of at least six nucleotides to both a V gene segment and a J gene segment was required. A rearrangement was called productive if the CDR3 had no stop codons and remained in frame with V and J, and every other rearrangement was called non-productive. Following IMGT convention, CDR3 was defined as the stretch from the second conserved V-encoded cysteine to the conserved J-encoded phenylalanine. The earlier analysis of fewer than 750 of the donors excluded sequences that lacked an unambiguous match to a single V gene segment. An earlier analysis of 587 of the donors classified V segments as functional when productive rearrangements were above 56.7% and as segregating when the standard deviation between donors was above 5%. To diagnose cytomegalovirus status from the catalog of TCR beta chain sequences, a statistical classification framework was built. V and J gene assignment, in a later analysis, came from comparing TCR nucleotide sequences with IMGT/GENE-DB human TR gene sequences. Using the TCRdist pipeline, a later analysis assigned CDR3 sequences along with most-parsimonious VDJ recombination scenarios. In a later analysis, each TCR beta chain was defined by its CDR3 amino acid sequence together with its V-gene family, and reads lacking a unique V-gene family were excluded. To address suspected cross-contamination and a sequencing artifact, a later analysis removed 592 highly shared, low-generation-probability nucleotide sequences. A later analysis calculated a clonal expansion index for each public chain from normalized within-repertoire ranks of inferred template counts. In a later analysis, generation probabilities were computed using a VDJ recombination model fitted to out-of-frame rearrangements, and the results were checked against IGoR. Hypergeometric tests were used in a later analysis to score TCR-TCR, TCR-HLA and TCR-CMV co-occurrence, with a repertoire-size bias correction applied to the TCR pairs. A later analysis estimated false discovery rates by permuting HLA or CMV assignments 20 times. A later analysis grouped co-occurring TCRs with DBSCAN, adding TCRdist sequence similarity when clustering within HLA-allele-positive subsets. Co-occurrence clustering excluded repertoires with fewer than 30,000 or more than 120,000 public chains, plus five with anomalous nucleotide sharing. As stored in TCRdb, this immuneACCESS dataset retains in-frame rearrangements with V and J assigned. A fraction of the clones does not appear; measured against another copy, unresolved V genes explain less than half of the discrepancy, and the remainder lacks a known reason. D and trimming were read from the DNA, whereas the V and J calls and clone size are those reported in that table. A total of 200,000 to 250,000 clones appear in this sample, over 65% of them only once. Over 0.55% of the sample belongs to the ten largest clones.

Sequencing used PBMCs. The chain is assembled from TRBV19 and TRBJ1-5, with no D gene named confidently. This receptor was identified in a man aged 18-30 years in good health and CMV-seronegative. Here is the DNA: TGTGCCAGTAGCCACCCGCGGCGGGAGCCTCAGCCCCAGCATTTT. Translated, this gives CASSHPRREPQPQHF.